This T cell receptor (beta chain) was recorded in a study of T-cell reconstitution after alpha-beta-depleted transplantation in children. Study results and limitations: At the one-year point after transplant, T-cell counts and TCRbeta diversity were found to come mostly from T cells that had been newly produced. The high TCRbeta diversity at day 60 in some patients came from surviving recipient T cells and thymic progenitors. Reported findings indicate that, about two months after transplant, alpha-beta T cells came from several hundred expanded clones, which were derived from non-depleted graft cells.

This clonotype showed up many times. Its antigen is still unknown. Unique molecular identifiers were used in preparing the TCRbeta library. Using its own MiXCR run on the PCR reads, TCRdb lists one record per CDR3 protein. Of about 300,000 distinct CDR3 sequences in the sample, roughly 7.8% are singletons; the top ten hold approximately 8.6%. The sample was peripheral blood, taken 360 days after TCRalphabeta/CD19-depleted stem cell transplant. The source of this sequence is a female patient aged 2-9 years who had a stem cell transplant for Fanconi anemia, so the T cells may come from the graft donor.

Written as DNA, the CDR3 is TGCGCCAGCAGCTTGGACCCAGATACGCAGTATTTT. Encoded protein: CASSLDPDTQYF. This chain joins TRBV5-1 and TRBJ2-3, with D unclear. The V gene's germline CDR1 is SGHRS and CDR2 YFSETQ. V was trimmed by 0 bases and J by 4 bases, leaving 3 bases between them. There are 12 residues in the CDR3.